This T cell receptor (beta chain) was sequenced in a study of spatial heterogeneity in lung cancer. Overall study context: Detected beta-chain sequences consistently exceeded alpha-chain sequences. Study-wide results and limits: More often at tumor resection than at routine follow-up, ubiquitous expanded tumor TCRs were detected in the blood.

The table lists this clonotype with many counts. Its target is not known. Germline values: CDR1 KGHSH, CDR2 LQKENI. Trimming shortened V by 6 bases and J by 5 bases, and 13 bases separated the two germline ends. The CDR3 is 14 residues long. Specified time point: sample taken at primary tumor resection. Frozen PBMC, nontumor lung or tumor provided whole RNA, which was sequenced unsorted. Patients with untreated early-stage non-small cell lung cancer, numbering 55 to 75, were the donors. Individually, TCR cDNA molecules were each labelled with a unique molecular identifier. MiXCR was run by TCRdb on the 5' RACE reads, yielding one entry per CDR3 protein. The sample consists of 25,000 or so distinct CDR3 sequences, 3% to 3.5% of them appearing once.

The V and J genes are TRBV18 and TRBJ2-2; D is unresolved. The sample here was PBMCs, taken at surgery. This TCR came from a female donor with early-stage non-small cell lung cancer. The CDR3 is CASSSYGRTGELFF. The CDR3 nucleotides read TGTGCCAGCTCCTCTTACGGCAGGACCGGGGAGCTGTTTTTT.